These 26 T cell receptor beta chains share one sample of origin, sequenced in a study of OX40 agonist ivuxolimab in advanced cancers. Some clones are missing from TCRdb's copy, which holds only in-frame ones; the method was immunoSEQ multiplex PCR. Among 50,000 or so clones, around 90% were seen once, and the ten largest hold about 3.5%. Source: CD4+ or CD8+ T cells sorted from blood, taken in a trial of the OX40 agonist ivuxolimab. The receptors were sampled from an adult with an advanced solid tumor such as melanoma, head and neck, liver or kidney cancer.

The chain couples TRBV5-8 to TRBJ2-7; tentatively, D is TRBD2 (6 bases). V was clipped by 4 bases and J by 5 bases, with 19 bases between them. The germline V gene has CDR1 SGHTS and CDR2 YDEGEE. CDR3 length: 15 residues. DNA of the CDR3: TGTGCCAGCAGCCCGACTGCCGGGACTTTCCACGAGCAGTACTTC. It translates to CASSPTAGTFHEQYF.

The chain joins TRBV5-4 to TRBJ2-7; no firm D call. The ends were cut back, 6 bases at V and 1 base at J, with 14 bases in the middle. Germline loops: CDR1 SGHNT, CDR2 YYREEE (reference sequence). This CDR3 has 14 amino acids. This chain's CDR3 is CASIRAPGSYEQYF. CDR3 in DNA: TGTGCCAGCATCCGGGCCCCCGGGTCCTACGAGCAGTACTTC. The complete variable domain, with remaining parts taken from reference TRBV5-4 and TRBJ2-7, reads ETGVTQSPTHLIKTRGQQVTLRCSSQSGHNTVSWYQQALGQGPQFIFQYYREEENGRGNFPPRFSGLQFPNYSSELNVNALELDDSALYLCASIRAPGSYEQYFGPGTRLTVT.

For the CDR3, the DNA is TGTGCCAGCAGCTTACTAGCGGGGACTTACAATGAGCAGTTCTTC. It encodes CASSLLAGTYNEQFF. The chain uses TRBV7-2 and TRBJ2-1; 9 bases are a match to TRBD2. CDR1 and CDR2 from the germline V gene are SGHTA and FQGNSA. The V segment lost 2 bases and the J segment 4 bases; nucleotides outside the gene matches: 3. The CDR3 consists of 15 residues.

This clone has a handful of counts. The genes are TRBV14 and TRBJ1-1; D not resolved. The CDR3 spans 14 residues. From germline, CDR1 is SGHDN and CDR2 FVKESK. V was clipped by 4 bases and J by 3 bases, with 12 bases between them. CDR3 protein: CASSLGGGDTEAFF. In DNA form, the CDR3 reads TGTGCCAGCAGCCTAGGAGGTGGGGACACTGAAGCTTTCTTT.

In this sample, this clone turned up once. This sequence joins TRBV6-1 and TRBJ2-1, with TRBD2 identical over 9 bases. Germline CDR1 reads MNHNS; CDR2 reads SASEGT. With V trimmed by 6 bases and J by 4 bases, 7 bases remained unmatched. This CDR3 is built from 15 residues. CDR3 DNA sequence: TGTGCCAGCAGGTCGGCGGGAGGGCCGTACAATGAGCAGTTCTTC. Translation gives CASRSAGGPYNEQFF.

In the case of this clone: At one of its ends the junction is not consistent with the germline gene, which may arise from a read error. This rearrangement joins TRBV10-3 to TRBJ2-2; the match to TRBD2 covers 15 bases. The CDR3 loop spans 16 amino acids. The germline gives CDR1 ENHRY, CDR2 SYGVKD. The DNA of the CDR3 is TGTGCCATCAGTGAAGTGGGACTAGCGGGAGGAGGGGCGCTGTTTTTT. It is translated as CAISEVGLAGGGALFF.

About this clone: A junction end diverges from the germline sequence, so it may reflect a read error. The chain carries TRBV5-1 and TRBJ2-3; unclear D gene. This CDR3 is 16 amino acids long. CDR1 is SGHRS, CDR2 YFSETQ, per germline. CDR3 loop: CASSLYSGPSTDAQYF. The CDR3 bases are TGCGCCAGCAGCTTGTATTCCGGGCCGAGCACAGATGCGCAGTATTTT.

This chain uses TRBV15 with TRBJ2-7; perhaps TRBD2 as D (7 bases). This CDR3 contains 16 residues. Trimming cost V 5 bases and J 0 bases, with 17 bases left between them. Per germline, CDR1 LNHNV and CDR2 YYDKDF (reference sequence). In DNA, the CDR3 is TGTGCCACCAGCGGAGGGGGGGGGAGGAGCTCCTACGAGCAGTACTTC. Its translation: CATSGGGGRSSYEQYF.

The CDR3 nucleotides are TGTGCCAGTAGTTCACAGGGGGCGTATATGGGCGGCTACACCTTC. It is translated as CASSSQGAYMGGYTF. V gene TRBV19 combines with J gene TRBJ1-2, with 9 bases identical to TRBD1. The germline V gene has CDR1 LNHDA and CDR2 SQIVND (reference sequence). The CDR3 is made up of 15 amino acids. The V gene end was trimmed by 5 bases and the J gene end by 8 bases; junction bases not matched to a gene: 12.

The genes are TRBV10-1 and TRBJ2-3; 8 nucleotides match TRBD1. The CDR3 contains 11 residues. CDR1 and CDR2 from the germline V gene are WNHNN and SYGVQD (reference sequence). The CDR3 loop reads CATGERDTQYF. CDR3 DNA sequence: TGCGCGACAGGGGAGAGAGATACGCAGTATTTT.

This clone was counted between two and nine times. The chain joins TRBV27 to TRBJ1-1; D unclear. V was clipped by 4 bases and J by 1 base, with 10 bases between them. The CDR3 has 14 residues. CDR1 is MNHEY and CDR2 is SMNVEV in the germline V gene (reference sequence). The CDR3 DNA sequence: TGTGCCAGCAGTTCACCCTCGGGGAACACTGAAGCTTTCTTT. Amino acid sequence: CASSSPSGNTEAFF.

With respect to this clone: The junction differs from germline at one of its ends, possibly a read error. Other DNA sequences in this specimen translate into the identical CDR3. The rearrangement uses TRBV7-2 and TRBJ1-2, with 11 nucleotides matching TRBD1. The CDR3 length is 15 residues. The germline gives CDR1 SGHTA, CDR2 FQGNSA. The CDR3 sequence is CASSAGQGADYGYTF. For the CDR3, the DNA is TGCGCCAGCAGCGCCGGACAGGGGGCGGACTATGGCTACACCTTC.

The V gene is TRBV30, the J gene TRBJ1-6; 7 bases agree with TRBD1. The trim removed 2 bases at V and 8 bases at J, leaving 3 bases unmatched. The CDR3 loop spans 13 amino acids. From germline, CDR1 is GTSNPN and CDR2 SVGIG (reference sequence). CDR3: CAWSRQGDSPLHF. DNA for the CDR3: TGTGCCTGGAGTCGACAGGGAGATTCACCCCTCCACTTT. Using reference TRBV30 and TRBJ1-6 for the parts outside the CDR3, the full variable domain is SQTIHQWPATLVQPVGSPLSLECTVEGTSNPNLYWYRQAAGRGLQLLFYSVGIGQISSEVPQNLSASRPQDRQFILSSKKLLLSDSGFYLCAWSRQGDSPLHFGNGTRLTVT.

Written as DNA, the CDR3 is TGTGCCAGCTCGATCGACAGCACAAACAATGAGCAGTTCTTC. Translation gives CASSIDSTNNEQFF. The rearrangement links TRBV18 to TRBJ2-1; TRBD1 is a possible D gene (5 bases). CDR1 is KGHSH, CDR2 LQKENI, per germline. V was trimmed by 6 bases and J by 5 bases, leaving 14 bases between them. CDR3 length: 14 amino acids.

The CDR3 sequence: CASSPNTGGITGELFF. CDR3 nucleotide sequence: TGTGCCAGCTCACCTAATACGGGAGGGATCACCGGGGAGCTGTTTTTT. The chain recombines TRBV18 with TRBJ2-2; TRBD2 matches 8 bases. CDR3 size: 16 residues. CDR1 is KGHSH, CDR2 LQKENI, per germline. The V segment lost 3 bases and the J segment 4 bases; nucleotides outside the gene matches: 7.

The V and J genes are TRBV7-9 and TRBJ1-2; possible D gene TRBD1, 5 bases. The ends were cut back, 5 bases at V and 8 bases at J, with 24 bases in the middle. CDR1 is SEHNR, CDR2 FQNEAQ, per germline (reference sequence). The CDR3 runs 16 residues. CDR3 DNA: TGTGCCAGCAGCCATATCGGGACCGGAGAGCGTGGGGGCTACACCTTC. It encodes CASSHIGTGERGGYTF.

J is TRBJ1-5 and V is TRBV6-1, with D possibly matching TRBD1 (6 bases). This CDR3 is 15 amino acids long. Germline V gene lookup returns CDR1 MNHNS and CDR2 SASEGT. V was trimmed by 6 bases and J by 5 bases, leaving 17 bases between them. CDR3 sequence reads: CASSRGGVGYQPQHF. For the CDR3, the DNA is TGTGCCAGCAGCCGAGGGGGGGTGGGATATCAGCCCCAGCATTTT.

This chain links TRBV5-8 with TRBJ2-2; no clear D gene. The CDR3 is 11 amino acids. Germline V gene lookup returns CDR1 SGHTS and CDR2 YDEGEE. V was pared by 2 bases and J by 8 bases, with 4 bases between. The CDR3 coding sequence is TGTGCCAGCAGCTTATCGGGGGAGCTGTTTTTT. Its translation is CASSLSGELFF.

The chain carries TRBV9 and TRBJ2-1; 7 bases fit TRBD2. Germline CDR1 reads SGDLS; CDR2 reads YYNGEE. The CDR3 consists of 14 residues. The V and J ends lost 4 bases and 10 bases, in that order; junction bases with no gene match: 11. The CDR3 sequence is CASSPLRERWEQFF. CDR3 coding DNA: TGTGCCAGCAGCCCCTTGCGGGAGAGGTGGGAGCAGTTCTTC.

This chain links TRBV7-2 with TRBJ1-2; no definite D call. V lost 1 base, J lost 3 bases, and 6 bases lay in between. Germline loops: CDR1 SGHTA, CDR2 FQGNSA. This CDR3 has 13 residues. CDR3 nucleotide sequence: TGTGCCAGCAGCTTAGGTTTCGACTATGGCTACACCTTC. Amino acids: CASSLGFDYGYTF. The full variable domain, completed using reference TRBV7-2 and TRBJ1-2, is GAGVSQSPSNKVTEKGKDVELRCDPISGHTALYWYRQSLGQGLEFLIYFQGNSAPDKSGLPSDRFSAERTGGSVSTLTIQRTQQEDSAVYLCASSLGFDYGYTFGSGTRLTVV.

For the CDR3, the DNA is TGTGCCAGCAGCGTACATGGCCTAACCTTCCCTTCGAAAAAGAACACTGAAGCTTTCTTT. It specifies CASSVHGLTFPSKKNTEAFF. The chain couples TRBV9 to TRBJ1-1; D is unresolved. The V gene's germline CDR1 is SGDLS and CDR2 YYNGEE. The CDR3 is made up of 20 amino acids. Trimming stripped 1 base from V and 1 base from J, with 26 bases between.

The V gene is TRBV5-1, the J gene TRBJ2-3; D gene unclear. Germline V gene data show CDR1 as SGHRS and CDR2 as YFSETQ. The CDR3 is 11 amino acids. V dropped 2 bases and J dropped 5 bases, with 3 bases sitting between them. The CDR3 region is CASSFQDTQYF. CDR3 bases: TGCGCCAGCAGCTTCCAAGATACGCAGTATTTT.

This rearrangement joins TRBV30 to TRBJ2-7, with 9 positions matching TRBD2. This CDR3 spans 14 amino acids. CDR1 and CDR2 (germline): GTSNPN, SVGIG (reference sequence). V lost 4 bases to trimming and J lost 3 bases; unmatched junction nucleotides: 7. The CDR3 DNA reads TGTGCCTGGAAAGCCTCTAGCGGGAACTACGAGCAGTACTTC. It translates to CAWKASSGNYEQYF.

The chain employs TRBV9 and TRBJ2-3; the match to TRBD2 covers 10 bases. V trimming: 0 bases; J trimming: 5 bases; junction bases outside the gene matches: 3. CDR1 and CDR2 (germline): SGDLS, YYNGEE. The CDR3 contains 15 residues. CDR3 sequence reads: CASSVDPSGGDTQYF. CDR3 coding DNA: TGTGCCAGCAGCGTAGATCCTAGCGGGGGAGATACGCAGTATTTT. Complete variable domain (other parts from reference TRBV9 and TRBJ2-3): DSGVTQTPKHLITATGQRVTLRCSPRSGDLSVYWYQQSLDQGLQFLIQYYNGEERAKGNILERFSAQQFPDLHSELNLSSLELGDSALYFCASSVDPSGGDTQYFGPGTRLTVL.

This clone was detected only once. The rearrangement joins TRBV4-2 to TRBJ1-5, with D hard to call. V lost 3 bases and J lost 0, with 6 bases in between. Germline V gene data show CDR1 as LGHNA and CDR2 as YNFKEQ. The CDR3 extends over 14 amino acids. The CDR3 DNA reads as TGTGCCAGCAGCCATTTAGCTAGCAATCAGCCCCAGCATTTT. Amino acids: CASSHLASNQPQHF.

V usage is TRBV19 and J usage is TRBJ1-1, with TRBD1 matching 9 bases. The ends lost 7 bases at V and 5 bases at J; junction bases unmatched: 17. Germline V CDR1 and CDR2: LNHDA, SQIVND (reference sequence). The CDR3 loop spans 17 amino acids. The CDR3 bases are TGTGCCAGTACGAAGGTGGGACAGGGAAAAAGGGGGACTGAAGCTTTCTTT. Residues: CASTKVGQGKRGTEAFF.